A selection of T cell receptor beta chains follows, all from one sample in a study of blood T cell repertoires in COVID-19. Data came from immunoSEQ multiplex PCR; TCRdb stores just in-frame clones and leaves some out. Of more than 300,000 clones listed, around nine tenths are singletons. Sequenced input: PBMCs or T cells enriched from blood (not recorded which). These receptors were collected from a young woman who had been exposed to COVID-19. CDR3s include the opening cysteine and the closing phenylalanine or tryptophan. Each record gives: D gene, clone size, V gene, J gene, CDR3 DNA, CDR3 protein. A D gene is named only where the DNA matches it firmly. Expanded clones get a size class; other rows say once, few or many, or leave the size out.

>.|.|TRBV19|TRBJ2-2
TGTGCCAGTAGTAAATTAAGACAGGCCGGGGAGCTGTTTTTT
CASSKLRQAGELFF
>.|.|TRBV5-1|TRBJ2-5
TGCGCCAGCAGCCCGGACGCGATTAGGGGGAAAGAGACCCAGTACTTC
CASSPDAIRGKETQYF
>.|once|TRBV6-1|TRBJ1-1
TGTGCCAGCAGTGAAGTCCTATTCCCGGACACTGAAGCTTTCTTT
CASSEVLFPDTEAFF
>TRBD1|once|TRBV10-1|TRBJ2-3
TGCGCCAGCAGCGACAGGGGGCGAAACACAGATACGCAGTATTTT
CASSDRGRNTDTQYF
>.|.|TRBV4-3|TRBJ2-5
TGCGCCAGCAGCCAAGGAGGCCCCGATGCGACCCAGTACTTC
CASSQGGPDATQYF
>TRBD2|few|TRBV7-2|TRBJ2-2
TGTGCCAGCAGCCCCCGGAGGGCGATAGCGGGCGGGGAGCTGTTTTTT
CASSPRRAIAGGELFF
>.|.|TRBV7-2|TRBJ1-1
TGTGCCAGCAGTCCCATCCTATTCACTGAAGCTTTCTTT
CASSPILFTEAFF
>.|once|TRBV20-1|TRBJ2-5
TGCAGTGCTACAGGGGACGAGACCCAGTACTTC
CSATGDETQYF
>TRBD2|.|TRBV10-3|TRBJ2-1
TGTGCCATCAGAACTAGCGGCTCCTACAATGAGCAGTTCTTC
CAIRTSGSYNEQFF
>.|.|TRBV7-6|TRBJ2-3
TGTGCCAGCAGCTTAGGCCCTACGCGAGGAACTAGCACAGATACGCAGTATTTT
CASSLGPTRGTSTDTQYF
>.|.|TRBV5-5|TRBJ1-2
TGTGCCAGCAGCTTCCAGGGCTATGGCTACACCTTC
CASSFQGYGYTF
>.|.|TRBV7-9|TRBJ1-2
TGTGCCAGCAGCGCCGGCAGGGGCGGCTACACCTTC
CASSAGRGGYTF
>TRBD1|.|TRBV27|TRBJ1-6
TGTGCCAGCAGCCTGGACAGGCTGAGCTCCTATAATTCACCCCTCCACTTT
CASSLDRLSSYNSPLHF
>TRBD1|once|TRBV5-6|TRBJ1-2
TGTGCCAGCAGCTCAAGGACAGGGACCCCACTGGGCTATGGCTACACCTTC
CASSSRTGTPLGYGYTF
>TRBD1|.|TRBV5-5|TRBJ2-6
TGTGCCAGCAGCCCGACAGGGTCTGGGGCCAACGTCCTGACTTTC
CASSPTGSGANVLTF
>TRBD1|.|TRBV19|TRBJ2-5
TGTGCCAGTAGTATAGAATCCAGGGGGGAGACCCAGTACTTC
CASSIESRGETQYF
>.|.|TRBV9|TRBJ2-2
TGTGCCAGCAGCGCGACAACAGGGAGTAACACCGGGGAGCTGTTTTTT
CASSATTGSNTGELFF
>TRBD1|.|TRBV18|TRBJ1-5
TGTGCCAGCTCACCAGGACAGGGAGGGGGACAGCCCCAGCATTTT
CASSPGQGGGQPQHF
>TRBD1|.|TRBV7-2|TRBJ1-2
TGTGCCAGCAGCCCGAAACTGGGACAGGGGGATCGAGGCTATGGCTACACCTTC
CASSPKLGQGDRGYGYTF
>.|.|TRBV7-6|TRBJ2-7
TGTGCCAGCAGCTTAGACCTAGGCGGGAACTACGAGCAGTACTTC
CASSLDLGGNYEQYF
>.|few|TRBV5-6|TRBJ1-2
TGTGCCAGCAGCTTGGTAGCAGGGAACTATGGCTACACCTTC
CASSLVAGNYGYTF
>.|.|TRBV19|TRBJ2-4
TGTGCCAGTAGGGACAGCAAAAACATTCAGTACTTC
CASRDSKNIQYF
>.|.|TRBV2|TRBJ1-5
TGTGCCAGCAGTGAATCGTCAGGGGATCAGCCCCAGCATTTT
CASSESSGDQPQHF
>.|.|TRBV6-5|TRBJ1-1
TGTGCCAGCAGTAGCGAAGGTTCGACTGAAGCTTTCTTT
CASSSEGSTEAFF
>TRBD1|.|TRBV5-4|TRBJ1-2
TGTGCCAGCAGAACTGACAGGGGAATTCATGGCTACACCTTC
CASRTDRGIHGYTF
>.|.|TRBV3-1/TRBV3-2|TRBJ1-1
TGTGCCAGCAGCGGGCAGTTGATGAACACTGAAGCTTTCTTT
CASSGQLMNTEAFF
>.|.|TRBV13|TRBJ1-2
TGTGCCAGCAGCTCCGGGAGGGGCTATGGCTACACCTTC
CASSSGRGYGYTF
>.|once|TRBV5-8|TRBJ1-2
TGTGCCAGCAGCTTGCTCCAGGGGAACTATGGCTACACCTTC
CASSLLQGNYGYTF
>.|.|TRBV3-1/TRBV3-2|TRBJ1-2
TGTGCCAGCAGGCCAAGAGGACGCAGGGAATCGTCGTATGGCTACACCTTC
CASRPRGRRESSYGYTF
>TRBD1|.|TRBV19|TRBJ2-7
TGTGCCAGTAGGTCGAGGGGGCTCGGGTCCTACGAGCAGTACTTC
CASRSRGLGSYEQYF
>TRBD2|.|TRBV27|TRBJ2-5
TGTGCCAGCAGTTCGACTAGCGGGGGGCAACAAGAGACCCAGTACTTC
CASSSTSGGQQETQYF
>.|.|TRBV19|TRBJ1-6
TGTGCCAGTAGTATCAATCCCAATTCACCCCTCCACTTT
CASSINPNSPLHF
>.|.|TRBV28|TRBJ1-4
TGTGCCAGCAGGCGGACAGTAAATGAAAAACTGTTTTTT
CASRRTVNEKLFF
>.|once|TRBV12-5|TRBJ2-1
TGTGCTAGTGCCACAGGACCCACCTCCTACAATGAGCAGTTCTTC
CASATGPTSYNEQFF
>TRBD1|.|TRBV7-8|TRBJ2-3
TGTGCCAGCAGCTTAGACCCCAGGGGGCGCGTGGCAGATACGCAGTATTTT
CASSLDPRGRVADTQYF
>TRBD2|.|TRBV3-1/TRBV3-2|TRBJ2-1
TGTGCCAGCAGTCTTCTAGCGGAAGCCTACAATGAGCAGTTCTTC
CASSLLAEAYNEQFF
>.|.|TRBV6-5|TRBJ2-7
TGTGCCAGCAGTTACTCGTGGACAGCTCAATACGAGCAGTACTTC
CASSYSWTAQYEQYF
>.|.|TRBV12-2|TRBJ1-2
TGTGCAAGTCGCTTCCCCACAGGACCCAACTATGGCTACACCTTC
CASRFPTGPNYGYTF